The next 13 T cell receptor beta chains were all read from a single sample in a study of T cells after somatic rescue of genetic block. Only in-frame clones appear in the TCRdb table, and some are missing; sequencing was by immunoSEQ multiplex PCR. The table has tens of thousands of clones, just over 90% seen once. What was sequenced was peripheral blood mononuclear cells (PBMCs). These receptors originate from a man aged 25-45 years.

The rearrangement links TRBV15 to TRBJ2-7, with D unclear. The CDR3 extends over 12 amino acids. Trimming pared 3 bases from V and 7 bases from J, leaving 10 bases between. The germline V gene has CDR1 LNHNV and CDR2 YYDKDF (reference sequence). CDR3 protein: CATSSDEDEQYF. The CDR3 region has the DNA TGTGCCACCAGCAGCGACGAAGATGAGCAGTACTTC.

Only one count was recorded for this clone. This sample includes further DNA sequences coding for the same CDR3. The chain's CDR3 is CASSLGGGNQPQHF. As DNA, the CDR3 is TGTGCCAGCAGCTTAGGGGGGGGAAATCAGCCCCAGCATTTT. The V gene is TRBV7-2, the J gene TRBJ1-5; D may be TRBD1 (5 bases). Germline assignment: CDR1 SGHTA and CDR2 FQGNSA. CDR3 length equals 14 residues. Trimming took off 1 base at V and 4 bases at J, with 8 bases between the two ends.

The chain recombines TRBV2 with TRBJ2-2; D gene uncertain. Trimming removed 3 bases from V and 3 bases from J, with 5 bases in between. The CDR3 has 13 amino acids. Germline values: CDR1 SNHLY, CDR2 FYNNEI. CDR3 bases: TGTGCCAGCAGTGAGGAGCACACCGGGGAGCTGTTTTTT. Its translation: CASSEEHTGELFF.

This chain connects TRBV20-1 to TRBJ2-7; D call uncertain. Germline V lookup: CDR1 DFQATT, CDR2 SNEGSKA (reference sequence). CDR3 size: 11 residues. The V end lost 4 bases, the J end lost 4 bases, and 8 bases lay between the germline ends. This CDR3 is CSAILVYEQYF. CDR3 nucleotide sequence: TGCAGTGCTATATTAGTGTACGAGCAGTACTTC.

The V call is TRBV7-2, the J call TRBJ1-5; TRBD1 is a possible D gene (5 bases). The germline V and J ends were trimmed by 0 bases and 5 bases, with 11 bases remaining between them. The CDR3 has 15 amino acids. CDR1 and CDR2 (germline): SGHTA, FQGNSA. CDR3 DNA sequence: TGTGCCAGCAGCTTAGCGGGAGGACATTATCAGCCCCAGCATTTT. Translating gives CASSLAGGHYQPQHF.

V gene TRBV6-6 combines with J gene TRBJ2-7; 7 nucleotides match TRBD1. CDR1 MNHNY and CDR2 SVGAGI come from the germline V gene (reference sequence). Trimming removed 7 bases from V and 4 bases from J; junction bases left unmatched: 13. This CDR3 region has 15 residues. CDR3 coding DNA: TGTGCCAGCACCCCGAGCGGACAGGCTTCGTACGAGCAGTACTTC. Amino acids: CASTPSGQASYEQYF.

The chain is built from TRBV4-3 and TRBJ2-3, with a tentative D call TRBD2 (6 bases). Germline V gene data show CDR1 as LGHNA and CDR2 as YSLEER. The V and J ends lost 2 bases and 8 bases respectively, with 8 bases between them. The CDR3 sequence is 12 residues long. The CDR3 nucleotides are TGCGCCAGCAGCCAACTCGGGAGTACGCAGTATTTT. Its translation: CASSQLGSTQYF.

The gene calls are TRBV5-1 and TRBJ2-2, with D possibly being TRBD1 or TRBD2 (5 bases each). The germline gives CDR1 SGHRS, CDR2 YFSETQ. This CDR3 region has 16 residues. Trimming pared 3 bases from V and 5 bases from J, leaving 17 bases between. As DNA, the CDR3 is TGCGCCAGCAGCTCTGCAGGGTTGGGGGTGACCGGGGAGCTGTTTTTT. Translated: CASSSAGLGVTGELFF.

This clone was counted once. The CDR3 coding sequence is TGTGCCAGCAGTGATGTGGGGGGAAAGTCCGAGCAGTACTTC. The encoded protein is CASSDVGGKSEQYF. This chain connects TRBV25-1 to TRBJ2-7, with D maybe TRBD2 (6 bases). CDR3 length: 14 amino acids. V shed 3 bases and J shed 6 bases, with 15 bases lying between them. Germline CDR1 MGHDK, CDR2 SYGVNS.

This chain links TRBV19 with TRBJ2-7, with a possible D match to TRBD1 (6 bases). The CDR3 sequence is 15 residues long. Germline-derived CDR1 and CDR2 are LNHDA and SQIVND (reference sequence). V was trimmed by 5 bases and J by 0 bases, leaving 14 bases between them. The CDR3 sequence: CASSPGQGYSYEQYF. CDR3 coding DNA: TGTGCCAGTAGTCCCGGGCAGGGGTACTCCTACGAGCAGTACTTC.

The chain combines TRBV7-2 with TRBJ2-6; D unresolved. This CDR3 contains 14 residues. V was pared by 2 bases and J by 0 bases, with 2 bases between. In germline, CDR1 is SGHTA, CDR2 FQGNSA. CDR3 nucleotides: TGTGCCAGCAGCTTATTCTCTGGGGCCAACGTCCTGACTTTC. Translated: CASSLFSGANVLTF.

The V gene is TRBV19, the J gene TRBJ2-3; no clear D. Germline V gives CDR1 LNHDA, CDR2 SQIVND (reference sequence). The CDR3 extends over 13 amino acids. Deletions cut 6 bases from V and 0 bases from J, with 7 bases between. The CDR3 here is CASRAQSTDTQYF. In nucleotides, the CDR3 is TGTGCCAGTAGAGCGCAGAGCACAGATACGCAGTATTTT.

The chain couples TRBV14 to TRBJ2-1; D is unclear. The germline V and J ends were trimmed by 3 bases and 10 bases, with 10 bases remaining between them. Germline CDR1 is SGHDN and CDR2 is FVKESK. This CDR3 has 12 residues. The CDR3 bases are TGTGCCAGCAGCCAGGGGTTTATCGAGCAGTTCTTC. Amino acid sequence: CASSQGFIEQFF.